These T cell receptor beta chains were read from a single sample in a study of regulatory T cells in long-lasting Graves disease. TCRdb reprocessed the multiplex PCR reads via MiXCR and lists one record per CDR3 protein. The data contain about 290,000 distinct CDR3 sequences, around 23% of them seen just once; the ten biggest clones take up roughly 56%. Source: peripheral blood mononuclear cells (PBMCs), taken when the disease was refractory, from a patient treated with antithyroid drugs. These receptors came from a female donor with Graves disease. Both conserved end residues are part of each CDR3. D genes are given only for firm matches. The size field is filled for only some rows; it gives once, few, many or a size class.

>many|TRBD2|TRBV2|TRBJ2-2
CASTSGRNTGELFF
TGTGCCAGCACTAGCGGGCGTAACACCGGGGAGCTGTTTTTT
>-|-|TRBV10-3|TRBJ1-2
CATSEHTEGYTF
TGTGCCACCAGTGAACACACGGAGGGCTACACCTTC
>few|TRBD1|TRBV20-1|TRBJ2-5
CSAINPTGAGETQYF
TGCAGTGCTATAAATCCGACAGGGGCCGGGGAGACCCAGTACTTC
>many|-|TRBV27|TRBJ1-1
CASSFTGPDTEAFF
TGTGCCAGCAGTTTTACAGGGCCGGACACTGAAGCTTTCTTT
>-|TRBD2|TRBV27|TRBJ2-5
CASSPIAGALTETQYF
TGTGCCAGCAGTCCAATAGCGGGAGCGCTCACAGAGACCCAGTACTTC
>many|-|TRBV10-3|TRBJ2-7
CAISNLALYEQYF
TGTGCCATCAGTAACCTGGCTCTCTACGAGCAGTACTTC
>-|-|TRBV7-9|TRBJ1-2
CASSLELARTNYGYTF
TGTGCCAGCAGCTTAGAATTGGCGAGGACTAACTATGGCTACACCTTC
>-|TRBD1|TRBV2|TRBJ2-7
CAYGQGVYEQYF
TGTGCCTACGGACAGGGGGTCTACGAGCAGTACTTC
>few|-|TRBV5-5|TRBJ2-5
CASRVDRLQETQYF
TGTGCCAGCAGAGTAGACAGACTCCAAGAGACCCAGTACTTC
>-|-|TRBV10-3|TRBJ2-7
CAISENPYEQYF
TGTGCCATCAGTGAGAATCCCTACGAGCAGTACTTC
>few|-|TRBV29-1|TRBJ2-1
CSVEDGDLQFF
TGCAGCGTTGAGGACGGAGACTTGCAGTTCTTC
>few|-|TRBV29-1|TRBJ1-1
CSVERGYGEAFF
TGCAGCGTTGAACGAGGGTACGGTGAAGCTTTCTTT
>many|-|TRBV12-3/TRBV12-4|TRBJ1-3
CASSLEQDGNTIYF
TGTGCCAGCAGTTTAGAACAGGATGGAAACACCATATATTTT
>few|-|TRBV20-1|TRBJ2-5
CSARDLLGEQETQYF
TGCAGTGCTAGAGATCTTTTGGGAGAGCAAGAGACCCAGTACTTC
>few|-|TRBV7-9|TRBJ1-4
CASSFSVGEEVKLFF
TGTGCCAGCAGCTTTAGTGTAGGGGAAGAGGTAAAACTGTTTTTT
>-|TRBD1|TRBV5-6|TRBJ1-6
CASSPQTGVSNSPLHF
TGTGCCAGCAGCCCGCAGACAGGGGTTAGCAATTCACCCCTCCACTTT
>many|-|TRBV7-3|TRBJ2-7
CASSLDRKPYEQYF
TGTGCCAGCAGCTTAGACAGAAAACCTTACGAGCAGTACTTC
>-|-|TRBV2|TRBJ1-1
CASSLTTYNTEAFF
TGTGCCAGCAGCCTGACAACCTATAACACTGAAGCTTTCTTT
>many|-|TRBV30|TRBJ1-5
CAWSAGDYQPQHF
TGTGCCTGGAGCGCGGGGGATTATCAGCCCCAGCATTTT
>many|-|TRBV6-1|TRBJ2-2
CASSVGQRIATGELFF
TGTGCCAGCAGTGTGGGACAAAGGATAGCAACCGGGGAGCTGTTTTTT
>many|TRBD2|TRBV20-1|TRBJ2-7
CSAERTSGRSDEQYF
TGCAGTGCAGAACGGACTAGCGGGAGGTCCGACGAGCAGTACTTC
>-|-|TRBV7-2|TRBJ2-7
CASSYEDGTPYEQYF
TGTGCCAGCAGCTATGAAGACGGAACCCCCTACGAGCAGTACTTC